Many counts were recorded for the clone carrying this TCR beta chain. Its antigen is undetermined. The CDR3 loop spans 14 amino acids. Per the germline V gene, CDR1 is DFQATT and CDR2 is SNEGSKA (reference sequence). V gave up 1 base and J gave up 7 bases, with 14 bases separating them. Sorted libraries were made with roughly 1 million CD4+ or CD8+ T cells. Via MiXCR, TCRdb re-called the 5' RACE reads, giving one row per CDR3 protein. The repertoire consists of approximately 50,000 distinct CDR3 sequences, with about 5.6% occurring once and the leading ten covering less than 1.5%. The data were taken from a study of neurological immune-mediated disorders. Findings and limits, study-wide: HTLV-1-associated myelopathy ranked highest for TCR clonal expansion and multiple sclerosis lowest, beneath healthy controls. No expanded-clone CDR3 amino acid sequence recurred across subjects, suggesting private TCR-beta repertoires.

This chain links TRBV20-1 with TRBJ1-5; D unresolved. The sequenced sample consisted of CD4+ T cells from blood. The sequence was obtained from a woman between 18 and 30 years old with multiple sclerosis. The CDR3 protein is CSARATEKVQPQHF. The CDR3 DNA reads TGCAGTGCTAGAGCCACCGAAAAGGTACAGCCCCAGCATTTT.